This T cell receptor beta chain derives from a study of T-cell reconstitution after alpha-beta-depleted transplantation in children listed by TCRdb under 2016. In the study overall: The study quantitatively tracked T-cell immune reconstitution after TCRalphabeta/CD19-depleted allogeneic hematopoietic cell transplantation in children using TCR repertoire profiling.

The library was built by means of PCR. For sequencing, an Illumina HiSeq 2500 was employed. TCR libraries were prepared with molecular barcoding, using unique molecular identifiers to normalize TCRbeta repertoire quantification. The public reads were run again by TCRdb, first through fastp at Q25 and then through MiXCR, and only productive beta chains were kept. Rows are unified per CDR3 protein, each entry keeping the most common DNA and genes. Within this sample are roughly 280,000 distinct CDR3 sequences, with under 14% of them counted one time only. Of the sample, 23% falls within the top ten clones. This clonotype came up many times. Its antigen is still unknown. No much larger clone exists at a distance of one base, and base qualities are not known. The treatment or condition label on this specimen signifies: allogeneic hematopoietic cell transplantation with graft depleted of TCRalphabeta T cells and CD19 B cells. Transplant recipients were children who received TCRalphabeta/CD19-depleted allogeneic hematopoietic cell grafts.

The CDR3 starts with the cysteine, ends with the phenylalanine, and has 13 residues. This entry keeps only the CDR3 DNA: 39 bases, framed from base 1. The trim is 3 bases for V and 0 bases for J, with a gap of 6 bases between the germline ends. The research as a whole found: The apparently early alphabetaT-cell count recovery about two months after transplant was reportedly dependent on only several hundred rapidly expanded clones derived from non-depleted graft cells. Hyperexpanded clone frequencies declined over subsequent months; after one year, T-cell counts and TCRbeta diversity were mostly attributed to newly produced T cells. In some patients, high TCRbeta diversity at day 60 was attributed to recipient T cells and intrathymic progenitors that had survived conditioning.

Recombination linked TRBV12-3 or TRBV12-4 to TRBJ2-7; no D gene can be assigned with confidence. The sequences come from peripheral blood, collected 180 days after TCRalphabeta/CD19-depleted stem cell transplant. The origin of this receptor is a male patient aged 2 to 10 who had a stem cell transplant for chronic granulomatous disease, so the T cells may come from the graft donor. The DNA reads TGTGCCAGCAGTTTGGATGTCTCCTACGAGCAGTACTTC. This codes for CASSLDVSYEQYF.